This T cell receptor beta chain stems from a study of T cell changes during pregnancy in multiple sclerosis. Using immunoSEQ multiplex PCR, the repertoire was profiled, and TCRdb retains in-frame clones only, with some absent. The repertoire holds 45,000 to 70,000 clones, with 92% as singletons. Germline V gene lookup returns CDR1 SGHRS and CDR2 YFSETQ. CDR3 length equals 15 residues. V lost 4 bases, J lost 0 bases, and 8 bases lay in between. Specimen: CD4+ T cells from peripheral blood mononuclear cells, collected in the second trimester of pregnancy. This clonotype originated in a female donor with multiple sclerosis, enrolled in a pregnancy study. The chain uses TRBV5-1 and TRBJ2-6; D unresolved. The CDR3 here is CASSPLSSGANVLTF. CDR3 DNA: TGCGCCAGCAGCCCCCTTTCCTCTGGGGCCAACGTCCTGACTTTC.